The 2 T cell receptor beta chains below all came from one sample that was sequenced in a study of cytomegalovirus exposure and HLA in healthy donors (dated by TCRdb to about 2017). Receptor libraries were prepared by the immunoSEQ multiplex PCR assay. The multiplex PCR relied on a mix of 60 forward primers for TCR Vbeta segments and 13 reverse primers for TCR Jbeta segments. TCRdb took over this immuneACCESS table, retaining in-frame rearrangements with V and J assigned. Such tables are incomplete; in checked studies, under half of the missing clones stem from an unresolved V gene, and the remainder is unexplained. This sample lists 100,000 to 150,000 clones; around 86% were detected once. The ten most abundant clones make up around 0.67% of the sample. Sequenced input: PBMCs. Every receptor here comes from a man younger than 30 in good health and CMV-seronegative.

For the CDR3, the DNA is TGTGCCAGCAGCTTGGGTCCAGGGGACAACTATGGCTACACCTTC. Protein product: CASSLGPGDNYGYTF. The J gene is TRBJ1-2, the V gene TRBV5-6, with D possibly TRBD1 on 6 matching bases. Germline-derived CDR1 and CDR2 are SGHDT and YYEEEE. The CDR3 covers 15 residues. Trimming took off 0 bases at V and 2 bases at J, with 11 bases between the two ends.

This clone has a handful of counts. The rearrangement uses TRBV6-6 and TRBJ1-1; maybe TRBD1 (5 bases). The CDR3 is 13 residues long. The V gene lost 9 bases and the J gene lost 0 bases, with 11 bases spanning the gap. Looked up from germline, CDR1 is MNHNY and CDR2 is SVGAGI (reference sequence). In DNA form, the CDR3 reads TGTGCCAGTTTGGGGCTCTTGAACACTGAAGCTTTCTTT. It codes for CASLGLLNTEAFF.